This TCR beta chain was found in a study of cytomegalovirus exposure and HLA in healthy donors. With 60 Vbeta and 13 Jbeta primers, the PCR was carried out. Assay used: immunoSEQ multiplex PCR; TCRdb lists only in-frame clones, some missing. The sample records about 160,000 clones, 70% to 90% being singletons. The CDR3 runs 14 residues. With 2 bases clipped from V and 6 bases from J, the junction kept 3 bases outside the gene matches. CDR1 GTSNPN and CDR2 SVGIG come from the germline V gene (reference sequence). The source of this sequence is a woman younger than 30 in good health and CMV-seronegative. The chain recombines TRBV30 with TRBJ1-4; TRBD1 aligns across 10 bases. Sequencing used PBMCs. CDR3 residues: CAWSSGTGDEKLFF. The CDR3 DNA follows: TGTGCCTGGAGTTCCGGGACAGGGGATGAAAAACTGTTTTTT.